This TCR beta chain was captured by sequencing in a study of T-cell reconstitution after alpha-beta-depleted transplantation in children. A library of TCRbeta sequences, prepared with unique molecular identifiers, was generated. MiXCR was run by TCRdb on the PCR reads, yielding one entry per CDR3 protein. The table has 130,000 to 150,000 distinct CDR3 sequences, around 10% seen once; the top ten hold 15% to 20%. This clonotype occurred a few times. This CDR3 spans 19 amino acids. V shed 8 bases, J shed 3 bases, and the junction held 18 bases outside the gene matches. The germline V gene encodes CDR1 SGHVT and CDR2 SQSDAQ.

The sequence was obtained from a female patient aged 2-15 years who had a stem cell transplant for congenital amegakaryocytic thrombocytopenia, so the T cells may come from the graft donor. The genes are TRBV7-4 and TRBJ2-7; 14 bases are a match to TRBD2. The sample consisted of PBMCs, mostly from graft donor cells, taken 180 days after TCRalphabeta/CD19-depleted stem cell transplant. The chain's CDR3 is CASCRRRGQGTSGSYEQYF. The CDR3 nucleotides are TGTGCCAGCTGCCGGCGGAGGGGACAGGGGACTAGCGGGAGCTACGAGCAGTACTTC.